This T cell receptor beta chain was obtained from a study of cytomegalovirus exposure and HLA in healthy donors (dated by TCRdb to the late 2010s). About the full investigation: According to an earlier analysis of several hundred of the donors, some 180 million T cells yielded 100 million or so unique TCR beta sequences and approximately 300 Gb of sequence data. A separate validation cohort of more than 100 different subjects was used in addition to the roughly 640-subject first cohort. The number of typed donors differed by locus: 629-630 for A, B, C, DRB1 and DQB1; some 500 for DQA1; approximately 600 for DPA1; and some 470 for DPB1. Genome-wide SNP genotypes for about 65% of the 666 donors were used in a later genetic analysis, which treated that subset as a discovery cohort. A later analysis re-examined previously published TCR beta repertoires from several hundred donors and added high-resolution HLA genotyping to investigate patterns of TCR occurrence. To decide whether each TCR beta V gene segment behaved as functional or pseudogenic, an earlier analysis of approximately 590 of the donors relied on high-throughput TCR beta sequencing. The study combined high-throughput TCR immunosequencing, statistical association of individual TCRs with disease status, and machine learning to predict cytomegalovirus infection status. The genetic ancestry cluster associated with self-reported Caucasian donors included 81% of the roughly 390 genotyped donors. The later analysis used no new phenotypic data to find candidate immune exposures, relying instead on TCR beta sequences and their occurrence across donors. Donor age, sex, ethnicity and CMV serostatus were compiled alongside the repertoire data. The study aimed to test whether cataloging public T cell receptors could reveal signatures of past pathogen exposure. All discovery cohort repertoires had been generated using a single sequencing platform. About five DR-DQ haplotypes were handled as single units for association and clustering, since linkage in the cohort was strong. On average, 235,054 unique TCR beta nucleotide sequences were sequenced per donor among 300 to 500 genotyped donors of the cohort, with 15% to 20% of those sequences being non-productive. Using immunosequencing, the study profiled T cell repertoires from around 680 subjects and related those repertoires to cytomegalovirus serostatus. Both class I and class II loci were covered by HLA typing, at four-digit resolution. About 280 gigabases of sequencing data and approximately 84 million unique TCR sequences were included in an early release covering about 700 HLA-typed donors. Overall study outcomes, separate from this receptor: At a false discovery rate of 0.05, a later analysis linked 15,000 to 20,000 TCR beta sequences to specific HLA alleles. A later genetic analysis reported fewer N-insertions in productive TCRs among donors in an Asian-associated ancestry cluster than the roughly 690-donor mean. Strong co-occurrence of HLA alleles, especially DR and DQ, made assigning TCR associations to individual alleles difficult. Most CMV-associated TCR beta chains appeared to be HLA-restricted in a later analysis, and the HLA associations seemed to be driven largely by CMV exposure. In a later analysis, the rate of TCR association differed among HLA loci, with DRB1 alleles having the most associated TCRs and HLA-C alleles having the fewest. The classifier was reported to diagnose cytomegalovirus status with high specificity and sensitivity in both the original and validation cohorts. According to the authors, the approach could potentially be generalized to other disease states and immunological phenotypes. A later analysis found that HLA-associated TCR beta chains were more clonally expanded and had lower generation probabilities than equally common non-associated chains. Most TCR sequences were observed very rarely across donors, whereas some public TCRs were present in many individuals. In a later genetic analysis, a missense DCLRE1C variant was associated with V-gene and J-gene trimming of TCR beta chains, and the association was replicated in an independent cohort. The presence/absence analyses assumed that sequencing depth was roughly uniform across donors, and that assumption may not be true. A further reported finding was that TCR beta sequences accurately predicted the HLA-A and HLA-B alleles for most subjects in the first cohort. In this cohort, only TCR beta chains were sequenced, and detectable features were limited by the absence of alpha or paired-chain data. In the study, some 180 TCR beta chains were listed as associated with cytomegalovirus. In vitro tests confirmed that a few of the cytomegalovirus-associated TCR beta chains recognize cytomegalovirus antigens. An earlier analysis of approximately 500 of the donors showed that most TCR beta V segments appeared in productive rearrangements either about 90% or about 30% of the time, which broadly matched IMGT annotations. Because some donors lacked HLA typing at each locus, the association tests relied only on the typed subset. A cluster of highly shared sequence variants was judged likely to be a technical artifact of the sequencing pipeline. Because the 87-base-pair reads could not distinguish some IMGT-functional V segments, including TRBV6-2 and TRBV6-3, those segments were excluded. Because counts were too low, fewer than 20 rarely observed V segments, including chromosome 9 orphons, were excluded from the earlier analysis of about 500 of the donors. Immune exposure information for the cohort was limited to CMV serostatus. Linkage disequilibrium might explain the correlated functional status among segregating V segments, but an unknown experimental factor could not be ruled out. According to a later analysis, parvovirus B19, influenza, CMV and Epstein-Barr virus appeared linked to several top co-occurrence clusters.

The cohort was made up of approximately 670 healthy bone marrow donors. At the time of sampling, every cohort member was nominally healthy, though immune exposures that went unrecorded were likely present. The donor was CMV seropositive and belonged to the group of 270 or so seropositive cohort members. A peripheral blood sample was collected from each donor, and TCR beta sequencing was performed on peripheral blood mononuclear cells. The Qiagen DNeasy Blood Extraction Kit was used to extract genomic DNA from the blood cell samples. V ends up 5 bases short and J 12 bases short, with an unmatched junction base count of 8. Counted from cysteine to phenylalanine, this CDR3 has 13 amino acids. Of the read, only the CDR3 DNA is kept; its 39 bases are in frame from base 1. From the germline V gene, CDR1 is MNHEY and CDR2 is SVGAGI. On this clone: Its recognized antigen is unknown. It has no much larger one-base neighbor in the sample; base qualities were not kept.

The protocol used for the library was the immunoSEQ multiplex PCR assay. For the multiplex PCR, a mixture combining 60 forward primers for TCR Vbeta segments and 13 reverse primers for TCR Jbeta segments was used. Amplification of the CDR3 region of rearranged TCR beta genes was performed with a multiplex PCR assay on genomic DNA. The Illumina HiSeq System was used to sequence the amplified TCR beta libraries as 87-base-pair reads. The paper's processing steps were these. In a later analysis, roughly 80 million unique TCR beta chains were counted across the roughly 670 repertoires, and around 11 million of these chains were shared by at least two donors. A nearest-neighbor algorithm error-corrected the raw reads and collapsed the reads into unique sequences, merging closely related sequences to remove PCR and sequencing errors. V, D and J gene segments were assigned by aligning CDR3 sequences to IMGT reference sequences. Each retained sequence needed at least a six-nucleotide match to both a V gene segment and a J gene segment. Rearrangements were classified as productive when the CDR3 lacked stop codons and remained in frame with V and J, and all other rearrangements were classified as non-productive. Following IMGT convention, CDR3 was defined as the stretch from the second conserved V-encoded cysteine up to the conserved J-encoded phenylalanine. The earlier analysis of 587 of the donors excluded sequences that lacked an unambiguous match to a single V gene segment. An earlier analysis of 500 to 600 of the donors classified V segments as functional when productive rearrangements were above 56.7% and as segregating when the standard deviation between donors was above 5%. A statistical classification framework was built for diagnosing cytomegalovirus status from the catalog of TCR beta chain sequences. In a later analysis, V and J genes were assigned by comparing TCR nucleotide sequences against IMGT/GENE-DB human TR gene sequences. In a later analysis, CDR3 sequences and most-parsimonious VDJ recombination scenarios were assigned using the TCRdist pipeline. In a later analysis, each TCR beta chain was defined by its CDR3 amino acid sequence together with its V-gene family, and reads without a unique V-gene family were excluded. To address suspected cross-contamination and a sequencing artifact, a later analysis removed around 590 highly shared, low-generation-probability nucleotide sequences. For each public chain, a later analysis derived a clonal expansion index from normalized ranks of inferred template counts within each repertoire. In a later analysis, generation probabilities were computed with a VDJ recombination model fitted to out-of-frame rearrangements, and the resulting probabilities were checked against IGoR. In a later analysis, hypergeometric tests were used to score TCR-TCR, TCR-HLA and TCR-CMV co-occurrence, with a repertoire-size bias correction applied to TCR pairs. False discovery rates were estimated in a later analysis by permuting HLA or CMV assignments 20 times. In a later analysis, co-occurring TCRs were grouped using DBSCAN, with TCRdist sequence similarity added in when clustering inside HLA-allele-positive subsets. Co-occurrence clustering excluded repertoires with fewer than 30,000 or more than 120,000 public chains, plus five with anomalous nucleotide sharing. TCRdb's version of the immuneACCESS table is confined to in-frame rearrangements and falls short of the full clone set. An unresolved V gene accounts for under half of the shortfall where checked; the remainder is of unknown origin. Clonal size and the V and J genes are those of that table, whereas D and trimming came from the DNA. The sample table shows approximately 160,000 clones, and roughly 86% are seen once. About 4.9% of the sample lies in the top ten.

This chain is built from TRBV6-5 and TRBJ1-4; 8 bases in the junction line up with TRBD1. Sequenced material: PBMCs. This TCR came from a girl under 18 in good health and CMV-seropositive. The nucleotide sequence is TGTGCCAGCAGTACCTCCGAGACAGGGGAACTGTTTTTT. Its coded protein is CASSTSETGELFF.